This T cell receptor beta chain originates from a study of cytomegalovirus exposure and HLA in healthy donors. A multiplex PCR was run with 60 Vbeta primers and 13 Jbeta primers. Produced via immunoSEQ multiplex PCR; TCRdb's table is partial and in-frame only. The listing records about 210,000 clones. Germline lookup yields CDR1 MNHEY and CDR2 SVGAGI. V gave up 6 bases and J gave up 2 bases, with 10 bases separating them. CDR3 size: 13 residues. Note on this clone: Its matching antigen is unknown.

Study-wide results and limits: A list of 150 or so TCR beta chains associated with cytomegalovirus was given.

The rearrangement links TRBV6-5 to TRBJ1-1; no firm D call. This TCR derives from a woman aged 30 to 39 in good health and CMV-seropositive. The sample was PBMCs. This CDR3 reads CASSRLYNTEAFF. The CDR3 region has the DNA TGTGCCAGCAGCCGCCTATATAACACTGAAGCTTTCTTT.